A single sample gave rise to the 7 T cell receptor beta chains below, sequenced in a study of blood T cell repertoires in COVID-19. Data came from immunoSEQ multiplex PCR; TCRdb stores just in-frame clones and leaves some out. This table has approximately 130,000 clones, approximately 84% appearing once. Material for sequencing was peripheral blood. These receptors originate from a woman aged 45-59 years who had recovered from COVID-19.

V gene TRBV11-2 combines with J gene TRBJ2-1; D gene uncertain. This CDR3 comprises 12 residues. Trimming removed 4 bases at V and 6 bases at J, with 7 bases between. CDR1 and CDR2 (germline): SGHAT, FQNNGV. CDR3 nucleotide sequence: TGTGCCAGCAGCTCGCAGTCCAATGAGCAGTTCTTC. Protein: CASSSQSNEQFF.

The gene calls are TRBV7-9 and TRBJ1-4; 7 bases match TRBD1. V shed 4 bases and J 7 bases; nucleotides not matched to a gene: 9. Germline values: CDR1 SEHNR, CDR2 FQNEAQ (reference sequence). The CDR3 extends over 15 amino acids. The CDR3 spells CASSSDRVLGEKLFF. CDR3 bases: TGTGCCAGCAGCTCTGACAGGGTATTAGGTGAAAAACTGTTTTTT.

This chain uses TRBV7-9 with TRBJ2-2; TRBD1 might be the D (6 bases). The ends were cut back, 5 bases at V and 2 bases at J, with 18 bases in the middle. The length of the CDR3 is 17 residues. CDR1 and CDR2 (germline): SEHNR, FQNEAQ (reference sequence). The CDR3 spells CASSPNTGRGNTGELFF. The CDR3 DNA reads TGTGCCAGCAGCCCCAATACTGGCAGGGGTAACACCGGGGAGCTGTTTTTT.

The V gene is TRBV27, the J gene TRBJ1-6; a weak D match, TRBD1 (5 bases). Deletions cut 2 bases from V and 0 bases from J, with 17 bases between. The germline gives CDR1 MNHEY, CDR2 SMNVEV (reference sequence). The CDR3 is 19 residues long. The CDR3 sequence is CASSLGFGLGGSYNSPLHF. DNA of the CDR3: TGTGCCAGCAGTTTAGGATTCGGTTTGGGGGGCTCCTATAATTCACCCCTCCACTTT.

This chain connects TRBV2 to TRBJ2-1, with D unclear. Germline V gene lookup returns CDR1 SNHLY and CDR2 FYNNEI. The CDR3 is 13 amino acids. Trimming left V 5 bases short and J 6 bases short, with 11 bases between. The CDR3 coding sequence is TGTGCCAGCAGTCAAACCTCTAGCAATGAGCAGTTCTTC. It encodes CASSQTSSNEQFF.

The V and J genes are TRBV19 and TRBJ2-5, with a tentative D call TRBD1 (5 bases). The CDR3 consists of 15 residues. CDR1 and CDR2 from the germline V gene are LNHDA and SQIVND (reference sequence). V shed 5 bases and J shed 4 bases, with 17 bases lying between them. CDR3 coding DNA: TGTGCCAGTAGTTGGGGCCCCAGGTTTGGAGAGACCCAGTACTTC. Translating gives CASSWGPRFGETQYF.

This clone was observed once. This chain uses TRBV5-4 with TRBJ2-7; TRBD2 aligns across 11 bases. Germline-derived CDR1 and CDR2 are SGHNT and YYREEE (reference sequence). There are 16 residues in the CDR3. With V trimmed by 4 bases and J by 5 bases, 11 bases remained unmatched. The chain's CDR3 is CASSRPTSGRTHEQYF. CDR3 nucleotides: TGTGCCAGCAGCCGACCCACTAGCGGGAGAACCCACGAGCAGTACTTC.